A selection of T cell receptor beta chains follows, all from one sample in a study of cytomegalovirus exposure and HLA in healthy donors. The protocol was immunoSEQ multiplex PCR, while the TCRdb copy is restricted to in-frame clones and leaves out a portion. The sample consists of fewer than 250,000 clones, around 80% of them appearing once. Material: PBMCs. These receptors were obtained from a young man in good health and CMV-seronegative. Both conserved end residues are part of each CDR3. The D gene is left open where the match is weak. Size is stated for part of the rows, as once, few or many counts, or as a class when the clone is expanded.

v_call: TRBV28; d_call: TRBD1; clone_size: .; j_call: TRBJ1-4; cdr3_aa: CASSSLLRGREEKLFF; cdr3_nt: TGTGCCAGCAGTTCGCTCCTCAGGGGGCGCGAGGAAAAACTGTTTTTT
v_call: TRBV7-9; d_call: TRBD1; clone_size: .; j_call: TRBJ2-6; cdr3_aa: CSSSLATGGVSGANVLTF; cdr3_nt: TGTTCCAGCAGCTTAGCGACAGGGGGTGTCTCTGGGGCCAACGTCCTGACTTTC
v_call: TRBV5-4; d_call: TRBD2; clone_size: .; j_call: TRBJ2-3; cdr3_aa: CASSSGLPLGIGTDTQYF; cdr3_nt: TGTGCCAGCAGCTCGGGACTACCCCTCGGAATCGGCACAGATACGCAGTATTTT
v_call: TRBV7-3; d_call: .; clone_size: .; j_call: TRBJ1-1; cdr3_aa: CASSQGSDTEAFF; cdr3_nt: TGTGCCAGCAGCCAGGGGTCGGACACTGAAGCTTTCTTT
v_call: TRBV6-6; d_call: .; clone_size: .; j_call: TRBJ2-6; cdr3_aa: CASRAGASVLTF; cdr3_nt: TGTGCCAGCCGAGCTGGGGCCAGCGTCCTGACTTTC
v_call: TRBV10-3; d_call: .; clone_size: .; j_call: TRBJ2-7; cdr3_aa: CAISESQLYEQYF; cdr3_nt: TGTGCCATCAGTGAGTCGCAACTCTACGAGCAGTACTTC
v_call: TRBV13; d_call: TRBD1; clone_size: .; j_call: TRBJ2-5; cdr3_aa: CASSSGTGAQETQYF; cdr3_nt: TGTGCCAGCAGCTCCGGGACAGGGGCTCAAGAGACCCAGTACTTC
v_call: TRBV5-1; d_call: TRBD2; clone_size: .; j_call: TRBJ2-5; cdr3_aa: CASSSGLAGGSGETQYF; cdr3_nt: TGCGCCAGCAGCTCCGGACTAGCGGGGGGGTCAGGAGAGACCCAGTACTTC
v_call: TRBV27; d_call: TRBD2; clone_size: .; j_call: TRBJ2-1; cdr3_aa: CASRPRGGANEQFF; cdr3_nt: TGTGCCAGCCGCCCTCGGGGGGGGGCCAATGAGCAGTTCTTC
v_call: TRBV7-3; d_call: TRBD2; clone_size: .; j_call: TRBJ2-3; cdr3_aa: CASSTRPTGGARTDTQYF; cdr3_nt: TGTGCCAGCAGCACCCGACCGACCGGGGGGGCCCGCACAGATACGCAGTATTTT
v_call: TRBV6-1; d_call: .; clone_size: .; j_call: TRBJ2-5; cdr3_aa: CASRLRWAGKETQYF; cdr3_nt: TGTGCCAGCAGATTAAGGTGGGCAGGGAAAGAGACCCAGTACTTC
v_call: TRBV27; d_call: TRBD2; clone_size: .; j_call: TRBJ2-5; cdr3_aa: CASSRGGAQETQYF; cdr3_nt: TGTGCCAGCAGTCGGGGGGGGGCGCAGGAGACCCAGTACTTC
v_call: TRBV5-6; d_call: .; clone_size: .; j_call: TRBJ1-1; cdr3_aa: CASSLGGGGTEAFF; cdr3_nt: TGTGCCAGCAGCTTGGGTGGGGGGGGCACTGAAGCTTTCTTT
v_call: TRBV6-6; d_call: .; clone_size: .; j_call: TRBJ1-5; cdr3_aa: CASRPSGGRQPQHF; cdr3_nt: TGCGCCAGCAGGCCAAGCGGGGGCCGACAGCCCCAGCATTTT
v_call: TRBV28; d_call: .; clone_size: .; j_call: TRBJ1-1; cdr3_aa: CASSPGGAEAFF; cdr3_nt: TGTGCCAGCAGCCCCGGGGGGGCTGAAGCTTTCTTT
v_call: TRBV9; d_call: TRBD1; clone_size: .; j_call: TRBJ1-1; cdr3_aa: CASSAGTAQMNTEAFF; cdr3_nt: TGTGCCAGCAGCGCAGGGACAGCCCAGATGAACACTGAAGCTTTCTTT
v_call: TRBV28; d_call: TRBD1; clone_size: few; j_call: TRBJ2-1; cdr3_aa: CASSPHRQGRRDEQFF; cdr3_nt: TGTGCCAGCAGCCCACACCGACAGGGGCGAAGGGATGAGCAGTTCTTC
v_call: TRBV6-1; d_call: .; clone_size: .; j_call: TRBJ2-5; cdr3_aa: CASSELAGWETQYF; cdr3_nt: TGTGCCAGCAGTGAACTGGCGGGCTGGGAGACCCAGTACTTC
v_call: TRBV10-1; d_call: TRBD1; clone_size: .; j_call: TRBJ2-3; cdr3_aa: CASSVSGQGGTQYF; cdr3_nt: TGCGCCAGCAGTGTGTCTGGACAGGGAGGTACGCAGTATTTT
v_call: TRBV18; d_call: .; clone_size: .; j_call: TRBJ2-7; cdr3_aa: CASSLQASYEQYF; cdr3_nt: TGTGCCAGCTCCCTCCAGGCCTCCTACGAGCAGTACTTC
v_call: TRBV27; d_call: .; clone_size: .; j_call: TRBJ1-5; cdr3_aa: CASSLGGTNQPQHF; cdr3_nt: TGTGCCAGCAGTTTGGGCGGGACTAATCAGCCCCAGCATTTT
v_call: TRBV6-5; d_call: TRBD1; clone_size: once; j_call: TRBJ1-6; cdr3_aa: CASSYLTGVNSPLHF; cdr3_nt: TGTGCCAGCAGTTATCTGACAGGGGTGAATTCACCCCTCCACTTT
v_call: TRBV4-3; d_call: .; clone_size: few; j_call: TRBJ2-1; cdr3_aa: CASSQDLWRGAYNEQFF; cdr3_nt: TGCGCCAGCAGCCAAGATCTATGGCGGGGTGCCTACAATGAGCAGTTCTTC
v_call: TRBV6-1; d_call: TRBD1; clone_size: .; j_call: TRBJ2-7; cdr3_aa: CASSEEGPRGRGSYEQYF; cdr3_nt: TGTGCCAGCAGTGAAGAGGGGCCCAGGGGCAGGGGGTCCTACGAGCAGTACTTC
v_call: TRBV5-1; d_call: .; clone_size: .; j_call: TRBJ1-3; cdr3_aa: CASSADIGSGNTIYF; cdr3_nt: TGCGCCAGCAGCGCGGACATTGGCTCTGGAAACACCATATATTTT
v_call: TRBV6-1; d_call: TRBD2; clone_size: .; j_call: TRBJ2-3; cdr3_aa: CASSATSGGRTDTQYF; cdr3_nt: TGTGCCAGCAGTGCCACTAGCGGGGGGCGGACAGATACGCAGTATTTT
v_call: TRBV7-9; d_call: .; clone_size: .; j_call: TRBJ2-7; cdr3_aa: CASSKQGYEQYF; cdr3_nt: TGTGCCAGCAGCAAACAGGGCTACGAGCAGTACTTC
v_call: TRBV27; d_call: .; clone_size: .; j_call: TRBJ2-7; cdr3_aa: CASSYSALGEQYF; cdr3_nt: TGTGCCAGCAGTTATAGCGCTCTGGGCGAGCAGTACTTC
v_call: TRBV9; d_call: TRBD1; clone_size: .; j_call: TRBJ1-2; cdr3_aa: CASSVGTGGYGYTF; cdr3_nt: TGTGCCAGCAGCGTAGGAACAGGGGGCTATGGCTACACCTTC
v_call: TRBV27; d_call: .; clone_size: .; j_call: TRBJ1-5; cdr3_aa: CASSHGGGRPQHF; cdr3_nt: TGTGCCAGCAGTCATGGGGGGGGACGGCCCCAGCATTTT
v_call: TRBV5-5; d_call: TRBD2; clone_size: .; j_call: TRBJ2-5; cdr3_aa: CASSLASGGKTQYF; cdr3_nt: TGTGCCAGCAGCTTGGCTAGCGGGGGAAAGACCCAGTACTTC
v_call: TRBV10-3; d_call: .; clone_size: .; j_call: TRBJ2-7; cdr3_aa: CAIQQGGRSYEQYF; cdr3_nt: TGTGCCATCCAGCAGGGTGGCCGCTCCTACGAGCAGTACTTC
v_call: TRBV6-1; d_call: .; clone_size: .; j_call: TRBJ2-1; cdr3_aa: CASSAGLLADEQFF; cdr3_nt: TGTGCCAGCAGTGCGGGACTCCTTGCCGATGAGCAGTTCTTC
v_call: TRBV28; d_call: TRBD1; clone_size: once; j_call: TRBJ1-2; cdr3_aa: CASNGGGSNYGYTF; cdr3_nt: TGTGCCAGCAATGGAGGGGGCAGCAACTATGGCTACACCTTC
v_call: TRBV5-1; d_call: .; clone_size: few; j_call: TRBJ2-7; cdr3_aa: CASSKSPSVEQYF; cdr3_nt: TGCGCCAGCAGCAAGTCCCCCTCGGTCGAGCAGTACTTC
v_call: TRBV6-1; d_call: TRBD1; clone_size: .; j_call: TRBJ1-6; cdr3_aa: CASSEAGGTGNSPLHF; cdr3_nt: TGTGCCAGCAGTGAAGCAGGCGGGACAGGGAATTCACCCCTCCACTTT
v_call: TRBV4-1; d_call: TRBD1; clone_size: once; j_call: TRBJ1-4; cdr3_aa: CASSQRDRGLNNEKLFF; cdr3_nt: TGCGCCAGCAGCCAACGAGACAGGGGGCTGAATAATGAAAAACTGTTTTTT
v_call: TRBV2; d_call: TRBD2; clone_size: .; j_call: TRBJ2-3; cdr3_aa: CASGLPGTSSGTDTQYF; cdr3_nt: TGTGCCAGCGGACTTCCCGGGACTAGCTCTGGCACAGATACGCAGTATTTT
v_call: TRBV27; d_call: .; clone_size: .; j_call: TRBJ1-1; cdr3_aa: CASSFGYNTEAFF; cdr3_nt: TGTGCCAGCAGTTTCGGGTATAACACTGAAGCTTTCTTT
v_call: TRBV6-6; d_call: .; clone_size: few; j_call: TRBJ1-2; cdr3_aa: CASRPRREDGYTF; cdr3_nt: TGTGCCAGCAGACCCCGGAGGGAGGATGGCTACACCTTC
v_call: TRBV5-1; d_call: .; clone_size: .; j_call: TRBJ1-3; cdr3_aa: CASSSGGLSGNTIYF; cdr3_nt: TGCGCCAGCAGCTCGGGGGGACTCTCTGGAAACACCATATATTTT